The 14 T cell receptor beta chains below come from one sample, sequenced in a study of T-cell reconstitution after alpha-beta-depleted transplantation in children (dated by TCRdb to 2016 to 2018). Library preparation employed PCR. Sequencing took place on an Illumina HiSeq 2500. TCR libraries were prepared with molecular barcoding, using unique molecular identifiers to normalize TCRbeta repertoire quantification. TCRdb reanalyzed the raw reads on its own, using fastp at Q25 for trimming and MiXCR for clone calling, and kept in-frame beta chains. Identical CDR3 protein sequences are pooled into one entry, listed with their most common genes and DNA. The sample table lists hundreds of thousands of distinct CDR3 sequences, approximately 32% of them with a count of one. Around 2.5% of the sample belongs to the ten largest clones. The specimen comprised PBMCs from the stem cell graft donor, sampled from the stem cell graft. These receptors all stem from a human donor who donated a stem cell graft to a child with aplastic anemia.

There are a few counts of this clonotype. J is TRBJ2-4 and V is TRBV6-5, with 9 bases lining up with TRBD2. The CDR3 is made up of 17 amino acids. From germline, CDR1 is MNHEY and CDR2 SVGAGI. The J segment lost 6 bases and the V segment lost 4 bases, leaving 13 bases of the junction unmatched. CDR3 sequence (DNA): TGTGCCAGCAGTTCTGGGGGCGGGAGGGGAGTGACAAACATTCAGTACTTC. It translates to CASSSGGGRGVTNIQYF.

The chain combines TRBV28 with TRBJ2-7; 7 bases agree with TRBD1. Losses at the gene ends were 7 bases for V and 4 bases for J; bases not matched to a gene: 7. Germline-derived CDR1 and CDR2 are MDHEN and SYDVKM. The CDR3 contains 13 residues. The CDR3 sequence is CASNRGPSYEQYF. In DNA form, the CDR3 reads TGTGCCAGCAACAGGGGCCCTTCTTACGAGCAGTACTTC.

A few counts support this clonotype. The CDR3 DNA reads as TGTGCCAGCAGTGAAACAGGAATATACGAGCAGTACTTC. This sequence encodes CASSETGIYEQYF. The chain uses TRBV6-1 and TRBJ2-7; tentative D call: TRBD1 (5 bases). V lost 2 bases and J lost 4, with 9 bases in between. Looked up from germline, CDR1 is MNHNS and CDR2 is SASEGT. This CDR3 spans 13 amino acids.

The rearrangement joins TRBV24-1 to TRBJ2-6; a weak D match, TRBD1 (6 bases). Trimming took off 4 bases at V and 4 bases at J, with 10 bases between the two ends. The CDR3 has 15 residues. In germline, CDR1 is KGHDR, CDR2 SFDVKD. The CDR3 loop reads CATSEGALGANVLTF. CDR3 nucleotides: TGTGCCACCAGTGAGGGGGCGCTCGGGGCCAACGTCCTGACTTTC.

The rearrangement uses TRBV5-1 and TRBJ1-1, with TRBD1 matching over 10 bases. This CDR3 region has 15 residues. Germline values: CDR1 SGHRS, CDR2 YFSETQ. V lost 4 bases to trimming and J lost 3 bases; unmatched junction nucleotides: 6. CDR3 residues: CASSPGTGDHTEAFF. CDR3 sequence (DNA): TGCGCCAGCAGCCCCGGGACAGGGGACCACACTGAAGCTTTCTTT.

V gene TRBV6-2 or TRBV6-3 combines with J gene TRBJ2-6; 8 bases line up with TRBD1. The junction had 0 bases not matched to a gene; V was cut back by 5 bases and J by 3 bases. CDR3 length equals 14 residues. Per the germline V gene, CDR1 is MNHEY and CDR2 is SVGEGT. CDR3 coding DNA: TGTGCCAGCAGTGGACAGGGTGGGGCCAACGTCCTGACTTTC. Its translation is CASSGQGGANVLTF.

Only a few counts were recorded for this clonotype. The chain joins TRBV10-1 to TRBJ2-3, with 12 nucleotides matching TRBD2. Trimming at V came to 2 bases and at J to 5 bases, leaving 8 bases not matched to a gene. Germline V CDR1 and CDR2: WNHNN, SYGVQD (reference sequence). The CDR3 runs to 17 residues. The DNA of the CDR3 is TGCGCCAGCAGTGAGCGACTAGCGGGAGACGCGGGAGATACGCAGTATTTT. This codes for CASSERLAGDAGDTQYF.

This clonotype was found a few times. The CDR3: CASEAGGNYGYTF. In DNA, the CDR3 is TGTGCCAGCGAGGCTGGAGGGAACTATGGCTACACCTTC. The genes are TRBV12-3 or TRBV12-4 and TRBJ1-2, with D unclear. The CDR3 loop spans 13 amino acids. V was trimmed by 8 bases and J by 2 bases, leaving 12 bases between them.

This chain connects TRBV21-1 to TRBJ2-7; TRBD1 is the table's D call, not checked against the DNA. TRBV21-1 is listed as a pseudogene. CDR3 length equals 13 residues. In nucleotides, the CDR3 is TGTGCCAGGGGGGCAGGGGGGAATTACGAGCAGTACTTC. Translated, it gives CARGAGGNYEQYF.

The chain employs TRBV9 and TRBJ2-1; 12 nucleotides agree with TRBD2. This CDR3 region has 16 residues. With 1 base clipped from V and 4 bases from J, the junction kept 3 bases outside the gene matches. Germline CDR1 reads SGDLS; CDR2 reads YYNGEE. This chain's CDR3 is CASSVSGTSGYNEQFF. The CDR3 DNA sequence: TGTGCCAGCAGCGTATCCGGGACTAGCGGGTACAATGAGCAGTTCTTC.

This clonotype was picked up one time. The rearrangement links TRBV7-2 to TRBJ2-1; TRBD2 aligns across 8 bases. The CDR3 spans 19 residues. The germline V gene encodes CDR1 SGHTA and CDR2 FQGNSA. After removal of 0 bases from V and 0 bases from J, the junction contained 10 bases not matched to a gene. CDR3 in DNA: TGTGCCAGCAGCTTAGCGCAACCGGGACTAGTGAGCTCCTACAATGAGCAGTTCTTC. Residues: CASSLAQPGLVSSYNEQFF.

This clonotype turned up a few times. The chain recombines TRBV5-5 with TRBJ2-1; D remains ambiguous. The CDR3 runs 14 residues. Germline CDR1 is SGHKS and CDR2 is YYEKEE (reference sequence). The V gene lost 6 bases and the J gene lost 0 bases, with 10 bases spanning the gap. The DNA of the CDR3 is TGTGCCAGCAAGGCGGAAAGCTCCTACAATGAGCAGTTCTTC. Encoded protein: CASKAESSYNEQFF.

V and J are TRBV28 and TRBJ2-7; TRBD1 or TRBD2 may be the D gene (7 bases each). The CDR3 is made up of 15 amino acids. The V end lost 5 bases, the J end lost 6 bases, and 20 bases lay between the germline ends. Germline CDR1 reads MDHEN; CDR2 reads SYDVKM. The CDR3 is CASSTRGGGLGEQYF. As DNA, the CDR3 is TGTGCCAGCAGTACCCGGGGAGGGGGCCTCGGCGAGCAGTACTTC.

V usage is TRBV9 and J usage is TRBJ2-1; TRBD2 matches at 13 bases. Trimming took 3 bases from V and 10 from J; bases not matched to a gene: 7. The CDR3 covers 15 residues. CDR1 SGDLS and CDR2 YYNGEE come from the germline V gene. The CDR3, as DNA: TGTGCCAGCAGCGGACAACTAGCGGGAGGGGGAGAGCAGTTCTTC. This translates into CASSGQLAGGGEQFF.